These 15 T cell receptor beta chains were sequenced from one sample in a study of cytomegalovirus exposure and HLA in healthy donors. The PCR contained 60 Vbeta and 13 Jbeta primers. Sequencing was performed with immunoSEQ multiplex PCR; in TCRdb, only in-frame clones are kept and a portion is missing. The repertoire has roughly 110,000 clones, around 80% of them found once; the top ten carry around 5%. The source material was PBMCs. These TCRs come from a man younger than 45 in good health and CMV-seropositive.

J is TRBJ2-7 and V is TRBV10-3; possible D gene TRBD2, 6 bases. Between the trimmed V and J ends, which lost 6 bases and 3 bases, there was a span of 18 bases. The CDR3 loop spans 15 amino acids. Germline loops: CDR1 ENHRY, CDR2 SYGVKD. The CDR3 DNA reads TGTGCCATCAGCCCCGGGACTTCAAGATACTACGAGCAGTACTTC. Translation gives CAISPGTSRYYEQYF.

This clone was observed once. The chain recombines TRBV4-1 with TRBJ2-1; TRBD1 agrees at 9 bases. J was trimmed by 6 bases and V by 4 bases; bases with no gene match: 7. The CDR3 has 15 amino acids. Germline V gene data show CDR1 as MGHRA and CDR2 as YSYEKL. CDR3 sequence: CASSRDRAFGNEQFF. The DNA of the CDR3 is TGCGCCAGCAGCCGGGACAGGGCTTTCGGCAATGAGCAGTTCTTC.

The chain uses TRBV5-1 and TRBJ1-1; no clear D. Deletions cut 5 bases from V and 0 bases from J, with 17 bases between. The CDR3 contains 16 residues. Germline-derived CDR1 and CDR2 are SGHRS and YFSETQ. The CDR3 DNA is TGCGCCAGCAGTCATGGGAGTCGCACCCTGAACACTGAAGCTTTCTTT. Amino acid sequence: CASSHGSRTLNTEAFF.

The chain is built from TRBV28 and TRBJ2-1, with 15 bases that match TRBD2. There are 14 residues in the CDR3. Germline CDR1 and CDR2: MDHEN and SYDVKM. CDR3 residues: CAAGLAGGRSEQFF. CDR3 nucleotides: TGTGCTGCAGGACTAGCGGGGGGGCGTAGTGAGCAGTTCTTC.

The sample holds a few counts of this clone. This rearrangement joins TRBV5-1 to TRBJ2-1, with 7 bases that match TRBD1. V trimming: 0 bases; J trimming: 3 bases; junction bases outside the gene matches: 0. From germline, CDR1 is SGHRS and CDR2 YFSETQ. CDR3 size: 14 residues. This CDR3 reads CASSLGDSYNEQFF. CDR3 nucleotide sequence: TGCGCCAGCAGCTTGGGGGACAGCTACAATGAGCAGTTCTTC.

The CDR3 spells CAWSSGNTEAFF. The CDR3 nucleotides read TGTGCCTGGAGTTCAGGGAACACTGAAGCTTTCTTT. V gene TRBV30 combines with J gene TRBJ1-1; D ambiguous. Germline V gives CDR1 GTSNPN, CDR2 SVGIG (reference sequence). The germline V and J ends were trimmed by 2 bases and 1 base, with 5 bases remaining between them. This CDR3 has 12 amino acids.

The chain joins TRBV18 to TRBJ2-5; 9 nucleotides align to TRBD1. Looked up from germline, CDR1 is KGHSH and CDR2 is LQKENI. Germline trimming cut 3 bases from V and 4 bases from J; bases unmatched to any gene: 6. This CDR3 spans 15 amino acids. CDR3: CASSPPTGGRETQYF. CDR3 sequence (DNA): TGTGCCAGCTCACCGCCGACAGGGGGTAGAGAGACCCAGTACTTC.

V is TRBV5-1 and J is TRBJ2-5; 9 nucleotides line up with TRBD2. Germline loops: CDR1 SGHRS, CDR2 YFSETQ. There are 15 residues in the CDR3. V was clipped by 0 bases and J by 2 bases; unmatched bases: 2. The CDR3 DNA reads TGCGCCAGCAGCTTGGGTCTAGCGGGACAAGAGACCCAGTACTTC. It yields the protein CASSLGLAGQETQYF.

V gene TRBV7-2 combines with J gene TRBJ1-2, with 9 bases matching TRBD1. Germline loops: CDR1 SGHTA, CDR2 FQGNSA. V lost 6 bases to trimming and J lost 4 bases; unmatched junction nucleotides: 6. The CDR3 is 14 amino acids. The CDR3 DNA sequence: TGTGCCAGCAGTTTGACAGGGGGAGCCTATGGCTACACCTTC. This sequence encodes CASSLTGGAYGYTF.

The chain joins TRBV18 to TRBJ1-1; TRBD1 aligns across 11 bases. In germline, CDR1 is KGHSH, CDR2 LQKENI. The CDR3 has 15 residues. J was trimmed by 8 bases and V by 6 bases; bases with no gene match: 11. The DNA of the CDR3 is TGTGCCAGCTCCCCCGGGACAGGGGGTCTCACAGAAGCTTTCTTT. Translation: CASSPGTGGLTEAFF.

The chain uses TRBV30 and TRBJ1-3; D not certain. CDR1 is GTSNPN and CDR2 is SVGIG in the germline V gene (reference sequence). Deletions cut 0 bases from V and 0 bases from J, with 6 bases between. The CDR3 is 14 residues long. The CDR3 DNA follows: TGTGCCTGGAGTGTACGGAGCTCTGGAAACACCATATATTTT. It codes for CAWSVRSSGNTIYF.

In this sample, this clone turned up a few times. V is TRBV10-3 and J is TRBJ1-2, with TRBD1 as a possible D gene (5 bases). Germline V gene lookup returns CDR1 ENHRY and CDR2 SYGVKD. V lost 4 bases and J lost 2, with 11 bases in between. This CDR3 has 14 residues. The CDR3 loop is CAISVSGLNYGYTF. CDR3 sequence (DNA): TGTGCCATCAGTGTATCGGGACTCAACTATGGCTACACCTTC.

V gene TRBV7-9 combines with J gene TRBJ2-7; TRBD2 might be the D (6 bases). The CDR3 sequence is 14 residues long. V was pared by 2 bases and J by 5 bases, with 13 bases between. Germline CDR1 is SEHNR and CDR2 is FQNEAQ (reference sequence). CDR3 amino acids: CASSLNGEEDEQYF. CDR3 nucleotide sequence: TGTGCCAGCAGCTTAAACGGGGAGGAGGACGAGCAGTACTTC.

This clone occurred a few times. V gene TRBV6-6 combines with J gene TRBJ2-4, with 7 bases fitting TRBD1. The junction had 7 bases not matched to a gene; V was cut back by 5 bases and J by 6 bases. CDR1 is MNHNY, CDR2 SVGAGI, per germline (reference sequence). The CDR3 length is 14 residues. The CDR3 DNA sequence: TGTGCCAGCAGTCCCGACAGGGTCGGAAACATTCAGTACTTC. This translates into CASSPDRVGNIQYF.

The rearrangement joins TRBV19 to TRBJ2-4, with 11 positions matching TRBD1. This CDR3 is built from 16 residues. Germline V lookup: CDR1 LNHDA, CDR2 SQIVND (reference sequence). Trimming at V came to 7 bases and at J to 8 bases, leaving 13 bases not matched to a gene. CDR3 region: CASTPTPGQGADIQYF. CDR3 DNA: TGTGCCAGTACCCCAACGCCCGGACAGGGGGCGGACATTCAGTACTTC.